The following is a T cell receptor beta chain sequence with its context. The data belong to a study of T-cell reconstitution after alpha-beta-depleted transplantation in children. A library of TCRbeta sequences, prepared with unique molecular identifiers, was generated. TCRdb recomputed calls from the PCR reads with MiXCR, one row per CDR3 protein. The table lists some 600,000 distinct CDR3 sequences, roughly 17% of them singletons. This clonotype originated in a human donor who donated a stem cell graft to a child with acute myeloid leukemia. The specimen was PBMCs from the stem cell graft donor, collected from the stem cell graft.

In DNA form, the CDR3 reads TGTGCCAGCAGCTACATAGCGGGGGCCGTCTCCTACGAGCAGTACTTC. It translates to CASSYIAGAVSYEQYF. The chain employs TRBV7-2 and TRBJ2-7; 9 bases are a match to TRBD2. The length of the CDR3 is 16 residues. Germline V gene data show CDR1 as SGHTA and CDR2 as FQGNSA. V lost 4 bases, J lost 0 bases, and 7 bases stayed unmatched.